This TCR beta chain is from a study of CD8+CD57+ T cells in acquired aplastic anemia. Template material for TCR beta VDJ and CDR3 profiling consisted of genomic DNA. Each CDR3 protein is one row after TCRdb ran MiXCR on the reads. The sample has some 170,000 distinct CDR3 sequences, 71% seen once. All sequencing subjects had displayed CD8+CD57+ cell expansion on flow cytometry. The diagnosis in all patients was severe acquired aplastic anemia. Patient blood was sampled before any therapy had been received. The study, taken as a whole, reports: No significant patient-versus-control difference appeared in CD8+ Simpson's diversity. Patients and controls shared nearly 30 CD8+ CDR3 sequences, which appeared highly expressed in patients and within their immunodominant clones.

The CDR3 loop spans 12 amino acids. Germline loops: CDR1 SGHTS, CDR2 YDEGEE. Trimming took 0 bases from V and 4 from J, leaving 5 bases between them. This clonotype was seen repeatedly, ten times or more. Its cognate antigen is unknown. This chain uses TRBV5-8 with TRBJ2-7; D is unresolved. What was sequenced was sorted CD4+, CD8+, or CD8+CD57+ T cells (not recorded which) from PBMCs. This clonotype originated in a human donor with aplastic anemia. In DNA form, the CDR3 reads TGTGCCAGCAGCTTGGGGGTTTACGAGCAGTACTTC. Translated: CASSLGVYEQYF.